This TCR beta chain came from a study of blood T cell repertoires in COVID-19. About the study: Some COVID-19 samples were acute and others convalescent; all came from the United States, Italy and Spain. Sources were T cells, B-cell-depleted T cells, or PBMCs; the material itself was cDNA or gDNA.

As handled by the study authors: Reference gene primer amplification yielded estimated nucleated cell counts. The repertoire was sequenced with immunoSEQ multiplex PCR; TCRdb's copy has only in-frame clones and lacks some. V and J calls and clone size come straight from that table; D and trimming were deduced from the DNA. Among about 260,000 clones, about 85% were seen once, and the ten largest hold approximately 3.7%. J was trimmed by 4 bases and V by 5 bases; bases with no gene match: 11. Germline values: CDR1 SGHAT, CDR2 FQDESV (reference sequence). This CDR3 has 15 amino acids. Source material: peripheral blood. The origin of this receptor is a man aged 60-69 years who had recovered from COVID-19. The rearrangement uses TRBV11-1 and TRBJ2-7, with 7 bases lining up with TRBD1. The CDR3 coding sequence is TGTGCCAGCAGCCCCCGACAGGGTGGAAGGTACGAGCAGTACTTC. Amino acids: CASSPRQGGRYEQYF.